This T cell receptor beta chain is from a study of blood T cell repertoires in COVID-19. Study-level information: In each case, the material was cDNA or gDNA derived from T cells, B-cell-depleted T cells, or PBMCs.

The J segment lost 4 bases and the V segment lost 6 bases, leaving 10 bases of the junction unmatched. This CDR3 is 16 amino acids long. Germline V CDR1 and CDR2: LGHDT, YNNKEL (reference sequence). Participants were placed into cohorts based on the clinical history they reported. Original analysis: Using reference gene primer amplification, nucleated cell counts were estimated. Sequencing was performed with immunoSEQ multiplex PCR; in TCRdb, only in-frame clones are kept and a portion is missing. V and J calls and clone size are copied from that table; D and trimming were computed from the DNA. The sample yields fewer than 250,000 clones, about 76% seen once.

Sample: PBMCs or T cells enriched from blood (not recorded which). The source of this sequence is a woman aged 45-65 years with acute COVID-19. The gene calls are TRBV3-1 (or the pseudogene TRBV3-2) and TRBJ2-5; TRBD2 matches at 11 bases. The CDR3 region has the DNA TGTGCCAGCAGTCCCCCGCCTAGCGGGAGGCGAGAGACCCAGTACTTC. It codes for CASSPPPSGRRETQYF.